Below, 21 T cell receptor beta chains from the same sample are listed, as sequenced in a study of blood T cell repertoires in COVID-19. Some clones are missing from TCRdb's copy, which holds only in-frame ones; the method was immunoSEQ multiplex PCR. The sample carries roughly 140,000 clones, around 90% recorded once. The specimen sequenced was peripheral blood. The receptors were gathered from a woman aged 60-70 years with active or convalescent COVID-19.

The chain has TRBV7-2 and TRBJ2-6; D is possibly TRBD2 (5 bases). V was shortened by 6 bases and J by 3 bases, with 12 bases between the two germline ends. The CDR3 runs to 15 residues. Per the germline V gene, CDR1 is SGHTA and CDR2 is FQGNSA. CDR3 sequence reads: CASSSGGNGANVLTF. CDR3 bases: TGTGCCAGCAGTTCAGGAGGTAATGGGGCCAACGTCCTGACTTTC. The complete variable domain, with remaining parts taken from reference TRBV7-2 and TRBJ2-6, reads GAGVSQSPSNKVTEKGKDVELRCDPISGHTALYWYRQSLGQGLEFLIYFQGNSAPDKSGLPSDRFSAERTGGSVSTLTIQRTQQEDSAVYLCASSSGGNGANVLTFGAGSRLTVL.

The chain couples TRBV7-8 to TRBJ2-1, with D perhaps TRBD2 (6 bases). Trimming removed 2 bases from V and 0 bases from J, with 11 bases in between. Germline V gene lookup returns CDR1 SGHVS and CDR2 FQNEAQ. CDR3 length: 16 amino acids. The CDR3 loop is CASSLREVNSYNEQFF. CDR3 bases: TGTGCCAGCAGCTTAAGGGAGGTCAACTCCTACAATGAGCAGTTCTTC.

This clone was found a few times. This chain uses TRBV3-1 (or the pseudogene TRBV3-2) with TRBJ1-6; 10 bases map to TRBD1. V trimming: 2 bases; J trimming: 6 bases; junction bases outside the gene matches: 7. CDR1 and CDR2 (germline): LGHDT, YNNKEL (reference sequence). The CDR3 is made up of 17 amino acids. The CDR3 region has the DNA TGTGCCAGCAGCCAACGGGACAGGGGTTTTCTTAATTCACCCCTCCACTTT. Encoded protein: CASSQRDRGFLNSPLHF.

The chain uses TRBV4-3 and TRBJ2-1; D possibly corresponds to TRBD2 (6 bases). V was clipped by 4 bases and J by 10 bases, with 20 bases between them. The CDR3 covers 15 residues. Germline assignment: CDR1 LGHNA and CDR2 YSLEER. The CDR3 region is CASSRTGTLQREQFF. The CDR3 nucleotides are TGCGCCAGCAGCCGCACCGGGACTCTACAACGGGAGCAGTTCTTC.

The chain has TRBV19 and TRBJ2-7; weak D call: TRBD2 (5 bases). The CDR3 is 11 residues long. Germline V gene data show CDR1 as LNHDA and CDR2 as SQIVND (reference sequence). V was cut by 4 bases and J by 4 bases, with 5 bases left in between. CDR3 nucleotide sequence: TGTGCCAGTAGTACGGGGTACGAGCAGTACTTC. Translation: CASSTGYEQYF.

The J gene is TRBJ2-7, the V gene TRBV12-3 or TRBV12-4; D is ambiguous. V lost 1 base to trimming and J lost 3 bases, with 7 bases between them. The CDR3 loop spans 13 amino acids. The CDR3: CASSLGLGYEQYF. For the CDR3, the DNA is TGTGCCAGCAGTTTAGGACTGGGCTACGAGCAGTACTTC.

J is TRBJ1-4 and V is TRBV6-6; 7 bases are shared with TRBD1. CDR1 MNHNY and CDR2 SVGAGI come from the germline V gene (reference sequence). The V segment lost 5 bases and the J segment 8 bases; nucleotides outside the gene matches: 14. CDR3 size: 16 residues. In DNA, the CDR3 is TGTGCCAGCAGTCGACAGGGAAATAGTTTAGGGGAAAAACTGTTTTTT. The encoded protein is CASSRQGNSLGEKLFF.

The chain carries TRBV5-5 and TRBJ1-2; D unresolved. V gave up 4 bases and J gave up 1 base, with 8 bases separating them. CDR3 length equals 13 residues. Germline CDR1 is SGHKS and CDR2 is YYEKEE (reference sequence). The CDR3 DNA sequence: TGTGCCAGCAGCCCCAGGAATAACTATGGCTACACCTTC. It yields the protein CASSPRNNYGYTF.

J is TRBJ1-1 and V is TRBV6-5; weak D call: TRBD1 (6 bases). Germline values: CDR1 MNHEY, CDR2 SVGAGI. This CDR3 has 15 amino acids. Trimming took off 2 bases at V and 6 bases at J, with 16 bases between the two ends. CDR3 sequence: CASSYGGGVKSEAFF. Written as DNA, the CDR3 is TGTGCCAGCAGTTACGGGGGGGGCGTTAAATCTGAAGCTTTCTTT.

The chain joins TRBV19 to TRBJ2-6, with TRBD1 matching 10 bases. The V and J ends lost 3 bases and 0 bases, in that order; junction bases with no gene match: 2. The germline V gene has CDR1 LNHDA and CDR2 SQIVND (reference sequence). The CDR3 is made up of 17 amino acids. This CDR3 reads CASSMGQGISGANVLTF. The CDR3 nucleotides read TGTGCCAGTAGTATGGGACAGGGGATCTCTGGGGCCAACGTCCTGACTTTC.

V gene TRBV6-5 combines with J gene TRBJ1-2; 8 bases line up with TRBD1. The germline V gene has CDR1 MNHEY and CDR2 SVGAGI. The J segment lost 8 bases and the V segment lost 6 bases, leaving 11 bases of the junction unmatched. This CDR3 is 14 amino acids long. The CDR3 bases are TGTGCCAGCAGGACTGAACAGGGGGTCGGGGGCTACACCTTC. Its translation: CASRTEQGVGGYTF.

This sequence joins TRBV5-1 and TRBJ1-1; the D gene is possibly TRBD1 (5 bases). With 0 bases removed from V and 4 bases from J, the gap between germline ends came to 10 bases. The CDR3 has 14 amino acids. Germline lookup yields CDR1 SGHRS and CDR2 YFSETQ. For the CDR3, the DNA is TGCGCCAGCAGCTTGGCGGACGGGGGCACTGAAGCTTTCTTT. Translated, it gives CASSLADGGTEAFF.

The gene calls are TRBV4-3 and TRBJ2-2, with 9 bases lining up with TRBD1. V lost 0 bases and J lost 6; bases outside the gene matches: 2. The CDR3 totals 15 residues. Per the germline V gene, CDR1 is LGHNA and CDR2 is YSLEER. CDR3 DNA: TGCGCCAGCAGCCAAGAATGGACAGGGGCCGGGGAGCTGTTTTTT. It yields the protein CASSQEWTGAGELFF.

The V gene is TRBV5-1, the J gene TRBJ2-7; the match to TRBD2 covers 8 bases. Germline V lookup: CDR1 SGHRS, CDR2 YFSETQ. After removal of 3 bases from V and 4 bases from J, the junction contained 3 bases not matched to a gene. The CDR3 loop spans 13 amino acids. This chain's CDR3 is CASSYERGYEQYF. CDR3 in DNA: TGCGCCAGCAGCTATGAGCGGGGGTACGAGCAGTACTTC.

This clone appeared a single time. The rearrangement uses TRBV5-8 and TRBJ2-3, with 9 bases fitting TRBD2. The CDR3 is 17 amino acids. Looked up from germline, CDR1 is SGHTS and CDR2 is YDEGEE. J was trimmed by 7 bases and V by 4 bases; bases with no gene match: 16. The CDR3 sequence is CASSPSGGSRTGYTQYF. The CDR3 DNA sequence: TGTGCCAGCAGCCCAAGCGGGGGGAGCCGGACGGGGTATACGCAGTATTTT.

The genes are TRBV7-9 and TRBJ2-2, with D perhaps matching TRBD1 (6 bases). Trimming removed 3 bases at V and 1 base at J, with 6 bases between. This CDR3 is 14 amino acids long. Germline V CDR1 and CDR2: SEHNR, FQNEAQ (reference sequence). The CDR3 reads CASSLGQNTGELFF. The CDR3 nucleotides are TGTGCCAGCAGCTTGGGACAGAACACCGGGGAGCTGTTTTTT.

This rearrangement joins TRBV6-2 or TRBV6-3 to TRBJ2-7; possibly TRBD1 for D (6 bases). Trimming left V 6 bases short and J 2 bases short, with 11 bases between. Germline V gene sequence: CDR1 MNHEY, CDR2 SVGEGT. This CDR3 spans 13 amino acids. The CDR3 DNA reads TGTGCCAGCAGCCTCCGGACAGCCTACGAGCAGTACTTC. It specifies CASSLRTAYEQYF.

The chain employs TRBV5-1 and TRBJ1-1, with 7 bases lining up with TRBD1. The germline CDR1 and CDR2 sequences are SGHRS and YFSETQ. J lost 3 bases, V lost 6 bases, and 2 bases had no gene match. The CDR3 runs to 12 residues. CDR3 bases: TGCGCCAGCACTACAGGGGACACTGAAGCTTTCTTT. This translates into CASTTGDTEAFF.

The rearrangement joins TRBV10-3 to TRBJ1-3; no firm D call. This CDR3 comprises 15 residues. Between the trimmed V and J ends, which lost 3 bases and 0 bases, there was a span of 9 bases. Per germline, CDR1 ENHRY and CDR2 SYGVKD. The CDR3 loop is CAISERSPSGNTIYF. CDR3 DNA: TGTGCCATCAGTGAAAGAAGCCCCTCTGGAAACACCATATATTTT.

J is TRBJ1-2 and V is TRBV6-1; tentative D call: TRBD1 (5 bases). The CDR3 runs 14 residues. Trimming stripped 0 bases from V and 8 bases from J, with 13 bases between. CDR1 is MNHNS, CDR2 SASEGT, per germline. The chain's CDR3 is CASSEAPRTIGYTF. CDR3 coding DNA: TGTGCCAGCAGTGAAGCTCCGCGGACAATCGGCTACACCTTC.

The rearrangement links TRBV7-2 to TRBJ2-2; D remains ambiguous. Between the trimmed V and J ends, which lost 2 bases and 2 bases, there was a span of 12 bases. Germline V gene lookup returns CDR1 SGHTA and CDR2 FQGNSA. The CDR3 contains 16 residues. The CDR3 nucleotides read TGTGCCAGCAGCTTAATCGCGTCCGTAAACACCGGGGAGCTGTTTTTT. It is translated as CASSLIASVNTGELFF.